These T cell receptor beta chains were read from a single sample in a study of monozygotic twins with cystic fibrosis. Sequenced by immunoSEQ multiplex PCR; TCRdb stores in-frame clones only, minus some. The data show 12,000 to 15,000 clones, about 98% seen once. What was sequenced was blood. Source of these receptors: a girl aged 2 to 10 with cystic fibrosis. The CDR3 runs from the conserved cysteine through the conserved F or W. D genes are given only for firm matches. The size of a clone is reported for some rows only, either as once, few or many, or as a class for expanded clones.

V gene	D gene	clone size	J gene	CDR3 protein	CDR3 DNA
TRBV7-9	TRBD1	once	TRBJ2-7	CASSPLGQGFNYEQYF	TGTGCCAGCAGCCCATTGGGACAGGGGTTTAACTACGAGCAGTACTTC
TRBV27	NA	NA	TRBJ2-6	CASSLGVGGFRANVLTF	TGTGCCAGCAGTTTAGGAGTCGGGGGCTTCCGGGCCAACGTCCTGACTTTC
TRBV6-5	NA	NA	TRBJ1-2	CASGRKVENYGYTF	TGTGCCAGCGGCCGGAAGGTAGAGAACTATGGCTACACCTTC
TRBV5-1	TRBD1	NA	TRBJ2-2	CASELGGSGELFF	TGCGCCAGCGAGTTAGGGGGCAGCGGGGAGCTGTTTTTT
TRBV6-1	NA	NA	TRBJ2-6	CASSERYSGANVLTF	TGTGCCAGCAGTGAACGGTACTCTGGGGCCAACGTCCTGACTTTC
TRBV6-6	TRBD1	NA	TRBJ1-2	CASSYGQGNPYGYTF	TGTGCCAGCAGTTACGGACAGGGGAACCCCTATGGCTACACCTTC
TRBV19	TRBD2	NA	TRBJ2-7	CASKSSGRADDEQYF	TGTGCCAGTAAATCAAGCGGGAGGGCCGACGACGAGCAGTACTTC
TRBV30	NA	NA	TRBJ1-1	CAWSVHPGGNTEAFF	TGTGCCTGGAGTGTACATCCGGGGGGGAACACTGAAGCTTTCTTT
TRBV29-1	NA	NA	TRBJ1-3	CSGRISGNTIYF	TGCAGCGGGAGGATCTCTGGAAACACCATATATTTT
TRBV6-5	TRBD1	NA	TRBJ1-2	CASSPTGEAFYGYTF	TGTGCCAGCAGTCCAACAGGGGAAGCATTCTATGGCTACACCTTC
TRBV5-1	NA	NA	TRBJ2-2	CASSLVGAEKYGELFF	TGCGCCAGCAGCTTGGTCGGGGCCGAGAAATACGGGGAGCTGTTTTTT
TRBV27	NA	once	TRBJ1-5	CASSVGSHPSSNQPQHF	TGTGCCAGCAGCGTGGGAAGCCATCCCTCGAGCAATCAGCCCCAGCATTTT
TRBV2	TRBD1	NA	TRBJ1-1	CASSPGRAGGDTEAFF	TGTGCCAGCAGCCCAGGACGGGCAGGGGGGGACACTGAAGCTTTCTTT
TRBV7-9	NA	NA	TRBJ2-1	CASSSGPSGHDEQFF	TGTGCCAGCAGCTCAGGCCCGTCGGGTCACGATGAGCAGTTCTTC
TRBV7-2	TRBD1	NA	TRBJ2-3	CASSLGDRVDTQYF	TGTGCCAGCAGCTTAGGGGACAGGGTAGATACGCAGTATTTT
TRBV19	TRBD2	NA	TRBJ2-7	CASTPSGRPHEQYF	TGTGCCAGTACCCCAAGCGGGAGGCCCCACGAGCAGTACTTC
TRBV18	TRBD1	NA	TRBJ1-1	CASSPETGGENTEAFF	TGTGCCAGCTCACCGGAGACAGGGGGAGAGAACACTGAAGCTTTCTTT
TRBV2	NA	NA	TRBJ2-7	CASRQDSTSYEQYF	TGTGCCAGCAGGCAGGACAGCACCTCCTACGAGCAGTACTTC
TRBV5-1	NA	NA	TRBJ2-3	CASSLTSTRTDTQYF	TGCGCCAGCAGCTTAACTTCAACCCGTACAGATACGCAGTATTTT
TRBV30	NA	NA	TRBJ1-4	CARGAGEKLFF	TGTGCCCGGGGCGCAGGTGAAAAACTGTTTTTT
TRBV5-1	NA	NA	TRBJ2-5	CASSLEAVKKTQYF	TGCGCCAGCAGCTTGGAGGCGGTGAAAAAGACCCAGTACTTC
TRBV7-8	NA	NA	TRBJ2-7	CASSFPGSEQYF	TGTGCCAGCAGCTTCCCAGGGTCCGAGCAGTACTTC
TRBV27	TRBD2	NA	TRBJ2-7	CASSLYTGTSGFSYEQYF	TGTGCCAGCAGTTTATATACGGGGACTAGCGGGTTTTCCTACGAGCAGTACTTC
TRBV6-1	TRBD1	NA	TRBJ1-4	CASSGGQGAREKLFF	TGTGCCAGCAGTGGGGGACAGGGGGCGCGTGAAAAACTGTTTTTT
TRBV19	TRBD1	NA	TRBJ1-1	CASTGDRLTEAFF	TGTGCCAGTACCGGGGACAGGCTCACTGAAGCTTTCTTT
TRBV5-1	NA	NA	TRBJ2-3	CASSLMASDIGTDTQYF	TGCGCCAGCAGCTTGATGGCTAGCGACATAGGCACAGATACGCAGTATTTT
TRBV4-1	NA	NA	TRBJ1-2	CASSQDRYRDGQSF	TGCGCCAGCAGCCAAGATAGGTATCGAGACGGACAATCTTTC
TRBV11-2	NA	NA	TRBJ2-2	CASSFSDRTGELFF	TGTGCCAGCAGCTTCTCGGACCGCACCGGGGAGCTGTTTTTT
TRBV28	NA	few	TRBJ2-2	CASSEHEALESGELFF	TGTGCCAGCAGTGAGCACGAAGCCCTTGAATCCGGGGAGCTGTTTTTT
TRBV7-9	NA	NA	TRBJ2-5	CASSFGSLKRETQYF	TGTGCCAGCAGCTTTGGCTCGCTTAAAAGAGAGACCCAGTACTTC
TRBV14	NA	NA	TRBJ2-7	CASSQDRDPVYEQYF	TGTGCCAGCAGCCAAGATAGGGACCCCGTCTACGAGCAGTACTTC
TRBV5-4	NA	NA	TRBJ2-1	CASSPGGASSYNEQFF	TGTGCCAGCAGCCCCGGCGGGGCCAGCTCCTACAATGAGCAGTTCTTC
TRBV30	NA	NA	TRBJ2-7	CAWSVLGYEQYF	TGTGCCTGGAGTGTACTGGGGTACGAGCAGTACTTC
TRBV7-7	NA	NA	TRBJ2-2	CASSPKMEGGELFF	TGTGCTAGCAGCCCCAAAATGGAGGGCGGGGAGCTGTTTTTT
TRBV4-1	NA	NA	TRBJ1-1	CASSQGGVLWGEAFF	TGCGCCAGCAGCCAAGGGGGCGTCCTTTGGGGTGAAGCTTTCTTT
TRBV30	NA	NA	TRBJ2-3	CAWSPLPDTQYF	TGTGCCTGGAGCCCGCTACCAGATACGCAGTATTTT
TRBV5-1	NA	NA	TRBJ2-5	CASSSGFQETQYF	TGCGCCAGCAGCTCAGGTTTTCAAGAGACCCAGTACTTC
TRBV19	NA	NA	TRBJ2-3	CATLPRTGPTDTQYF	TGTGCCACCCTCCCCAGGACTGGGCCCACAGATACGCAGTATTTT
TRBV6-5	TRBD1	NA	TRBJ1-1	CAAGQGVMNTEAFF	TGTGCCGCCGGACAGGGAGTAATGAACACTGAAGCTTTCTTT
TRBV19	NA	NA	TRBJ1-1	CASIMSGTNTEAFF	TGTGCCAGTATTATGTCGGGCACCAACACTGAAGCTTTCTTT
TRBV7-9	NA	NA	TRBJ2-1	CASSLMVAMVSHNEQFF	TGTGCCAGCAGCTTAATGGTAGCGATGGTGTCACACAATGAGCAGTTCTTC
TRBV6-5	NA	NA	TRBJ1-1	CASSYSFMNTEAFF	TGTGCCAGCAGTTACTCGTTCATGAACACTGAAGCTTTCTTT
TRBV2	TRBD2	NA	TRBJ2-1	CASRLAGGTFVYNEQFF	TGTGCCAGCAGGCTAGCGGGAGGAACTTTTGTCTACAATGAGCAGTTCTTC
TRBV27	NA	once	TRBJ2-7	CASSSPASSTGYEQYF	TGTGCCAGCAGTTCCCCGGCCTCTTCTACAGGGTACGAGCAGTACTTC
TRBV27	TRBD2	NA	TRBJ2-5	CASSFTGRGGQETQYF	TGTGCCAGCAGTTTTACCGGGAGGGGGGGGCAAGAGACCCAGTACTTC
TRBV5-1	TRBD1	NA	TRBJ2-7	CASSTGTGRWDEQYF	TGCGCCAGCAGCACCGGGACAGGAAGGTGGGACGAGCAGTACTTC
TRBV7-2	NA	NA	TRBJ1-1	CASSLDYLTEAFF	TGTGCCAGCAGCTTAGATTACCTCACTGAAGCTTTCTTT
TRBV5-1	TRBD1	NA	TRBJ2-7	CASSSIQGVEDEQYF	TGCGCCAGCAGCTCCATCCAGGGGGTGGAAGACGAGCAGTACTTC
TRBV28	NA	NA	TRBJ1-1	CASSSRGAISTEAFF	TGTGCCAGCAGTTCGAGGGGTGCCATCTCCACTGAAGCTTTCTTT